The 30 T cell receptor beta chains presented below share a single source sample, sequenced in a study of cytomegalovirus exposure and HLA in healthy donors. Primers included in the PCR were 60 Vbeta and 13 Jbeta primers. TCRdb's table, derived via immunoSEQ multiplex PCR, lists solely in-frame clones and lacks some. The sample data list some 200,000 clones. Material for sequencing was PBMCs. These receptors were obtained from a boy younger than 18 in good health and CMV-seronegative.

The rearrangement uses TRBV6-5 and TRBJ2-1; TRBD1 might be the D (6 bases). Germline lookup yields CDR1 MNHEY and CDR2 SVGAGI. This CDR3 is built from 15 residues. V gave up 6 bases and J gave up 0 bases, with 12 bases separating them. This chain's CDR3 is CASSDRKSSYNEQFF. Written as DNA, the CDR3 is TGTGCCAGCAGCGACAGGAAAAGCTCCTACAATGAGCAGTTCTTC.

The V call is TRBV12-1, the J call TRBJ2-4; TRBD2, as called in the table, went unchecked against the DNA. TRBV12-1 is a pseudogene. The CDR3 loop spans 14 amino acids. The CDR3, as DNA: TGTGCCAGCAGCTTTGCGCGGAACTCGGACATTCAGTACTTC. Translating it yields CASSFARNSDIQYF.

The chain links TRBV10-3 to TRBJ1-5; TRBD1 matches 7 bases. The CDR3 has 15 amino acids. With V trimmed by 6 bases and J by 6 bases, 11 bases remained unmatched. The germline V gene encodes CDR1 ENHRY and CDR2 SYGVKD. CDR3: CAISPGGREGQPQHF. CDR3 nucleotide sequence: TGTGCCATCAGCCCAGGGGGGCGTGAGGGTCAGCCCCAGCATTTT.

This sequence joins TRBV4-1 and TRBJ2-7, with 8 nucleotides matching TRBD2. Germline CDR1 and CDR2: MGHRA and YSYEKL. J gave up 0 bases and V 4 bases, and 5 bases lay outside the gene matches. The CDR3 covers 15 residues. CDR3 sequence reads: CASSPGGLSSYEQYF. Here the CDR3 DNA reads TGCGCCAGCAGCCCGGGGGGGCTGAGCTCCTACGAGCAGTACTTC.

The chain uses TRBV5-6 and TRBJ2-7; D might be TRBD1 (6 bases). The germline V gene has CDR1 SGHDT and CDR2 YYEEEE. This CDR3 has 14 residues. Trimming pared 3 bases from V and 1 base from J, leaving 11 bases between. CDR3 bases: TGTGCCAGCAGCTCACTACAGGGTTCCTACGAGCAGTACTTC. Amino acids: CASSSLQGSYEQYF.

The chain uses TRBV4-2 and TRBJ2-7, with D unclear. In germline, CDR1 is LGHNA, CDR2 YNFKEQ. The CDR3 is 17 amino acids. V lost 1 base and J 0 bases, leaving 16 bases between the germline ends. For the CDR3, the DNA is TGTGCCAGCAGCCAAGCTTGGAGTTGGCCGCCCTCCTACGAGCAGTACTTC. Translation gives CASSQAWSWPPSYEQYF.

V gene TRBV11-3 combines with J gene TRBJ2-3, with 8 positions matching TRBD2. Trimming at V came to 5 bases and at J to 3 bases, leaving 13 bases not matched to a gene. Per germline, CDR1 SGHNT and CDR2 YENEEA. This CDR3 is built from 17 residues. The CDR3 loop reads CASSRPGRGGDTDTQYF. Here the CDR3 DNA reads TGTGCCAGCAGCCGTCCGGGACGGGGGGGCGATACAGATACGCAGTATTTT.

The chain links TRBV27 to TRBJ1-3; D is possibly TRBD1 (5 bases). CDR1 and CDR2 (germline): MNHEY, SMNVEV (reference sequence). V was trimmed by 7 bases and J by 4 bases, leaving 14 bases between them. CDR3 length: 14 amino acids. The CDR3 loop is CASIDSNPGNTIYF. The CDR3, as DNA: TGTGCCAGCATCGACAGCAACCCAGGAAACACCATATATTTT.

The CDR3 reads CSVETGGDNYGYTF. CDR3 nucleotides: TGCAGCGTTGAAACAGGGGGCGATAACTATGGCTACACCTTC. V is TRBV29-1 and J is TRBJ1-2, with TRBD1 matching 9 bases. This CDR3 has 14 residues. Germline V gives CDR1 SQVTM, CDR2 ANQGSEA. The V gene end was trimmed by 2 bases and the J gene end by 1 base; junction bases not matched to a gene: 2.

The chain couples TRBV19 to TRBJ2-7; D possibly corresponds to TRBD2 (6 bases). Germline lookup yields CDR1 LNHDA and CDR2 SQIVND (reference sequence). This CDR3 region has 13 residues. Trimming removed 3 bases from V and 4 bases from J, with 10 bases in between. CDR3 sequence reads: CASSMGEEYEQYF. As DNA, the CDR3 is TGTGCCAGTAGTATGGGGGAGGAATACGAGCAGTACTTC.

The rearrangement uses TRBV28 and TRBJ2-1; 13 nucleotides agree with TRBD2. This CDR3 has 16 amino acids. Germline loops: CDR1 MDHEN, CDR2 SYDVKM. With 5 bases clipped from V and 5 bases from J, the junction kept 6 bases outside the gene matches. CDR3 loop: CASSILAGGLDNEQFF. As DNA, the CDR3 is TGTGCCAGCAGTATACTAGCGGGGGGGTTAGACAATGAGCAGTTCTTC.

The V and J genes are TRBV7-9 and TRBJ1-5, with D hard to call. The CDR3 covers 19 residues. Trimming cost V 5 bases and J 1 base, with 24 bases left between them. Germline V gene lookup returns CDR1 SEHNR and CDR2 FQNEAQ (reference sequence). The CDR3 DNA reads TGTGCCAGCAGCCGAAAGCCCCGGGAGCAAAGCAAGAGCAATCAGCCCCAGCATTTT. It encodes CASSRKPREQSKSNQPQHF.

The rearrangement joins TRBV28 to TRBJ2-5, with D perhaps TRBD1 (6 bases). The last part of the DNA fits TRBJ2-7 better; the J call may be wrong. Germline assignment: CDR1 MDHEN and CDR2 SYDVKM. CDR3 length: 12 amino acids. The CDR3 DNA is TGTGCCAGCCGGGTACAGGGTCGCGAGCAGTACTTC. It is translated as CASRVQGREQYF.

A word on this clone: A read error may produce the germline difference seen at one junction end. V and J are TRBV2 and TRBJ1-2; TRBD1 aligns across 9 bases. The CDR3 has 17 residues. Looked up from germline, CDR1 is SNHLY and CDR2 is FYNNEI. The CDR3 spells CASTEYSGTGTAYGYTF. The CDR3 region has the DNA TGTGCCAGCACTGAATATTCCGGGACAGGGACGGCCTATGGCTACACCTTC.

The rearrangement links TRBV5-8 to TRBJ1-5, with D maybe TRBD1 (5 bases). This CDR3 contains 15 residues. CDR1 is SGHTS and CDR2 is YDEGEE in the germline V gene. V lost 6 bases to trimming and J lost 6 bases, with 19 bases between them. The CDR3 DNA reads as TGTGCCAGCACCTTCGACAGATCTGCGCGTCAGCCCCAGCATTTT. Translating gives CASTFDRSARQPQHF.

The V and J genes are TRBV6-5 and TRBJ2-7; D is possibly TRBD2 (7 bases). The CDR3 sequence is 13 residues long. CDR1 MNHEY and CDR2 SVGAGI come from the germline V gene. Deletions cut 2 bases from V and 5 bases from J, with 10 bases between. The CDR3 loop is CASSYGRGNEQYF. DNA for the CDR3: TGTGCCAGCAGTTACGGGAGGGGGAACGAGCAGTACTTC.

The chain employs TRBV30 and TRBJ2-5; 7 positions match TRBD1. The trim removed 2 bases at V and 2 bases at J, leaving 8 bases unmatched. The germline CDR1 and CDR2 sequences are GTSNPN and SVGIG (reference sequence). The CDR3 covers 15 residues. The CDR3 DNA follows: TGTGCCTGGAGTACTACAGGGGCGCCTCAAGAGACCCAGTACTTC. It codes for CAWSTTGAPQETQYF.

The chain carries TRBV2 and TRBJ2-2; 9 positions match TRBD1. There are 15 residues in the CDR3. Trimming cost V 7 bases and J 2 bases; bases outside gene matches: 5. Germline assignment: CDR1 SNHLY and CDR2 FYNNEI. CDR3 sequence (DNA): TGTGCCAGCAACCCGGGACAGGGAAACACCGGGGAGCTGTTTTTT. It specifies CASNPGQGNTGELFF.

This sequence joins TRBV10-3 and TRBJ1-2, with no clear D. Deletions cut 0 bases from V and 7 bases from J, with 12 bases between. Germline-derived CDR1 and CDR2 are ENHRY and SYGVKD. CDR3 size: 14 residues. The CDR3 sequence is CAISESEGSGGYTF. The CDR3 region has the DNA TGTGCCATCAGTGAGTCAGAGGGTTCAGGTGGCTACACCTTC.

This CDR3 reads CASSTSSSYNSPLHF. CDR3 DNA: TGTGCCAGTAGTACGTCGAGCTCCTATAATTCACCCCTCCACTTT. This chain joins TRBV19 and TRBJ1-6; D not certain. Trimming cost V 4 bases and J 0 bases, with 7 bases left between them. This CDR3 is 15 amino acids long. Germline V gene lookup returns CDR1 LNHDA and CDR2 SQIVND (reference sequence).

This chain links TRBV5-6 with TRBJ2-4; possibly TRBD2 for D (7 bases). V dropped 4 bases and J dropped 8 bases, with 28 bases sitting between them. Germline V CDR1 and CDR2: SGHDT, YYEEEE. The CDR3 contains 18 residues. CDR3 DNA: TGTGCCAGCAGCGGGGGGAGGGGGGCGCTTCTTGTAACGGACATTCAGTACTTC. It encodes CASSGGRGALLVTDIQYF.

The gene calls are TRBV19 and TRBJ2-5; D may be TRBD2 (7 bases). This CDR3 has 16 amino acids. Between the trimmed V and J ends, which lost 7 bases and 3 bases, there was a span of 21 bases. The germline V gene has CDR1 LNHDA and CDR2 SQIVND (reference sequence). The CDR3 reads CASTKGGGGLEETQYF. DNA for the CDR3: TGTGCCAGTACCAAGGGGGGGGGCGGTTTGGAAGAGACCCAGTACTTC.

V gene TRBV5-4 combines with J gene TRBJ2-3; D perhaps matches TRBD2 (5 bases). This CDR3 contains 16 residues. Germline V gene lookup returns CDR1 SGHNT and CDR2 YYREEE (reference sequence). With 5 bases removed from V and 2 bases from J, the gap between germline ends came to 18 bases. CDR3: CASRTLGQRTTDTQYF. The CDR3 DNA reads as TGTGCCAGCAGGACCCTCGGCCAGCGGACCACAGATACGCAGTATTTT.

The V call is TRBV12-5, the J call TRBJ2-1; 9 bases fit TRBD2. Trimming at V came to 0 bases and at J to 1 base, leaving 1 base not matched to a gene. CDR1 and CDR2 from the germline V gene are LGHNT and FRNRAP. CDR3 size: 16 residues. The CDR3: CASGLVLAGSYNEQFF. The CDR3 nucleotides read TGTGCTAGTGGTTTGGTTCTAGCGGGGTCCTACAATGAGCAGTTCTTC.

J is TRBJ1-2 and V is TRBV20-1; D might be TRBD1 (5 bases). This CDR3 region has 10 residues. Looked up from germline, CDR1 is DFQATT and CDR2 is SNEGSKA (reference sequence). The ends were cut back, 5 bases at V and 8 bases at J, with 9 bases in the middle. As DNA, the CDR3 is TGCAGTGCTGAGGAGGGGGGCTACACCTTC. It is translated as CSAEEGGYTF.

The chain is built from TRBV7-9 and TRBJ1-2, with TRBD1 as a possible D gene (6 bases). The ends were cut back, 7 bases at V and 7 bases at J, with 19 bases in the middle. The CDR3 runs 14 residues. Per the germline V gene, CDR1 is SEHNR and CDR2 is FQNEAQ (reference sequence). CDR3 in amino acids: CASTLQGWSGGYTF. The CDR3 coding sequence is TGTGCCAGCACATTACAGGGCTGGTCGGGTGGCTACACCTTC.

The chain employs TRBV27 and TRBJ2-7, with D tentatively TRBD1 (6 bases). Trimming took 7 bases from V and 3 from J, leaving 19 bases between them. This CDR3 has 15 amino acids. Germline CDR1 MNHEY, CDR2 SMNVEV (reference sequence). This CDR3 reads CASTAGDPKLYEQYF. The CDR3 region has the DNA TGTGCCAGCACAGCAGGGGACCCCAAACTCTACGAGCAGTACTTC.

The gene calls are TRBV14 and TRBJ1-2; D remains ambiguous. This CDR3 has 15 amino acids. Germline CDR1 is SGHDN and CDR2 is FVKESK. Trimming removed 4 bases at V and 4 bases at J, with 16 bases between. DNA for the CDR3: TGTGCCAGCAGCCCGCGGGTATACCCAGGCTATGGCTACACCTTC. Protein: CASSPRVYPGYGYTF. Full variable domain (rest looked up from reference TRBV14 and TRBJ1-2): EAGVTQFPSHSVIEKGQTVTLRCDPISGHDNLYWYRRVMGKEIKFLLHFVKESKQDESGMPNNRFLAERTGGTYSTLKVQPAELEDSGVYFCASSPRVYPGYGYTFGSGTRLTVV.

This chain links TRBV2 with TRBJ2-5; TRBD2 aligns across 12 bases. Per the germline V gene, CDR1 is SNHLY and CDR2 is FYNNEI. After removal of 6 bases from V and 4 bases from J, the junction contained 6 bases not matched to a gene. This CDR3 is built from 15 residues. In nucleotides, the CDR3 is TGTGCCAGCAGCTCTAGCGGGGGGGTGTCAGAGACCCAGTACTTC. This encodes CASSSSGGVSETQYF.

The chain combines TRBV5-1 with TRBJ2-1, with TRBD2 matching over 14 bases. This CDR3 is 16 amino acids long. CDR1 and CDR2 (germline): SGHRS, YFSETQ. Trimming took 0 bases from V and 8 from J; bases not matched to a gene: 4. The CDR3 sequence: CASSLGLAGGRDEQFF. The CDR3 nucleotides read TGCGCCAGCAGCTTGGGACTAGCGGGGGGGAGGGATGAGCAGTTCTTC.